The 28 T cell receptor beta chains below were found in one sample sequenced in a study of shared clonotypes between healthy human individuals. Sequenced by immunoSEQ multiplex PCR; TCRdb stores in-frame clones only, minus some. The sample holds fewer than 2.5 million clones, roughly 93% seen once. Input material: naive CD4+ T cells from PBMCs. Documented subset: CD45RA+ positively selected. These receptors were collected from a man younger than 30 in good health. Some clones in this sample may be carry-over from other donors' samples.

The chain employs TRBV28 and TRBJ2-5; no reliable D call. Trimming pared 5 bases from V and 7 bases from J, leaving 11 bases between. The length of the CDR3 is 12 residues. Germline V gene lookup returns CDR1 MDHEN and CDR2 SYDVKM. The CDR3 reads CASSPLLRTQYF. The CDR3, as DNA: TGTGCCAGCAGTCCCCTATTGCGGACCCAGTACTTC.

The V call is TRBV25-1, the J call TRBJ2-1; 11 nucleotides match TRBD2. The CDR3 is 17 residues long. The ends lost 3 bases at V and 10 bases at J; junction bases unmatched: 14. Germline CDR1 is MGHDK and CDR2 is SYGVNS. Here the CDR3 DNA reads TGTGCCAGCAGTGATACTAGCGGGAGCTTGGCCGTGGGAGAGCAGTTCTTC. Amino acids: CASSDTSGSLAVGEQFF.

The genes are TRBV5-6 and TRBJ2-7; D uncertain. With 4 bases removed from V and 2 bases from J, the gap between germline ends came to 16 bases. Germline CDR1 reads SGHDT; CDR2 reads YYEEEE. This CDR3 region has 15 residues. The CDR3 sequence is CASSTTDASTYEQYF. The CDR3 DNA reads TGTGCCAGCAGCACGACGGACGCCTCGACCTACGAGCAGTACTTC. Full variable domain (missing parts from reference TRBV5-6 and TRBJ2-7): DAGVTQSPTHLIKTRGQQVTLRCSPKSGHDTVSWYQQALGQGPQFIFQYYEEEERQRGNFPDRFSGHQFPNYSSELNVNALLLGDSALYLCASSTTDASTYEQYFGPGTRLTVT.

The rearrangement links TRBV5-4 to TRBJ2-7; no clear D gene. Looked up from germline, CDR1 is SGHNT and CDR2 is YYREEE (reference sequence). This CDR3 is built from 13 residues. The V end lost 4 bases, the J end lost 0 bases, and 8 bases lay between the germline ends. The CDR3 here is CASSHQSSYEQYF. CDR3 coding DNA: TGTGCCAGCAGCCATCAAAGCTCCTACGAGCAGTACTTC.

This clone has a single count. The rearrangement joins TRBV5-1 to TRBJ2-2; unclear D gene. Germline V gene data show CDR1 as SGHRS and CDR2 as YFSETQ. The length of the CDR3 is 12 residues. Between the trimmed V and J ends, which lost 4 bases and 5 bases, there was a span of 6 bases. DNA for the CDR3: TGCGCCAGCAGCAGCTCTACCGGGGAGCTGTTTTTT. As protein: CASSSSTGELFF.

V gene TRBV4-1 combines with J gene TRBJ2-1, with 8 bases identical to TRBD2. Germline CDR1 reads MGHRA; CDR2 reads YSYEKL. V gave up 1 base and J gave up 7 bases; unmatched junction bases: 12. CDR3 length: 17 amino acids. CDR3 nucleotide sequence: TGCGCCAGCAGCCAAGTCCAACGGGAGGGCCCGGGGAATGAGCAGTTCTTC. Translation: CASSQVQREGPGNEQFF.

Of note for this clone: At the DNA level, this CDR3 is encoded by other sequences in the same sample as well. This chain joins TRBV18 and TRBJ2-3; tentatively, D is TRBD1 (6 bases). V was trimmed by 3 bases and J by 3 bases, leaving 10 bases between them. Germline CDR1 reads KGHSH; CDR2 reads LQKENI. The CDR3 has 14 residues. The CDR3 spells CASSPTGGTDTQYF. CDR3 bases: TGTGCCAGCTCACCGACAGGAGGAACAGATACGCAGTATTTT.

The genes are TRBV10-2 and TRBJ2-3; no reliable D call. Trimming took 5 bases from V and 4 from J, leaving 7 bases between them. Germline CDR1 WSHSY, CDR2 SAAADI. The CDR3 is 12 residues long. The CDR3 DNA follows: TGCGCCAGCAGTCCCCCCTCAGATACGCAGTATTTT. Residues: CASSPPSDTQYF.

The rearrangement joins TRBV6-6 to TRBJ1-1; D perhaps matches TRBD1 (6 bases). V lost 7 bases and J lost 4, with 16 bases in between. This CDR3 has 14 amino acids. The germline gives CDR1 MNHNY, CDR2 SVGAGI (reference sequence). CDR3 protein: CASKPGGSSTEAFF. The DNA for the CDR3 is TGTGCCAGCAAACCTGGGGGCTCGAGCACTGAAGCTTTCTTT.

V and J are TRBV7-9 and TRBJ2-5; D possibly corresponds to TRBD1 (6 bases). CDR3 size: 16 residues. CDR1 is SEHNR, CDR2 FQNEAQ, per germline (reference sequence). V was trimmed by 0 bases and J by 3 bases, leaving 14 bases between them. CDR3 sequence reads: CASSLARDTRKETQYF. The CDR3 DNA follows: TGTGCCAGCAGCTTAGCCCGGGACACAAGAAAAGAGACCCAGTACTTC.

The CDR3 loop is CASSLEIDNSPLHF. As DNA, the CDR3 is TGTGCCAGCAGCTTAGAAATCGATAATTCACCCCTCCACTTT. The chain combines TRBV7-6 with TRBJ1-6, with D unclear. The CDR3 contains 14 residues. Trimming pared 1 base from V and 5 bases from J, leaving 6 bases between. Germline V gives CDR1 SGHVS, CDR2 FNYEAQ.

The chain employs TRBV29-1 and TRBJ2-5; perhaps D is TRBD1 or TRBD2 (5 bases each). The germline V gene has CDR1 SQVTM and CDR2 ANQGSEA. The CDR3 has 13 residues. V was pared by 6 bases and J by 3 bases, with 14 bases between. This chain's CDR3 is CSVIPGPEETQYF. The CDR3 DNA sequence: TGCAGCGTAATTCCGGGACCAGAAGAGACCCAGTACTTC.

The chain joins TRBV27 to TRBJ2-3; D unresolved. This CDR3 comprises 16 residues. The ends were cut back, 1 base at V and 6 bases at J, with 17 bases in the middle. CDR1 and CDR2 from the germline V gene are MNHEY and SMNVEV (reference sequence). CDR3 bases: TGTGCCAGCAGTTTATTGCGCCCCACACACTTTGATACGCAGTATTTT. Translation gives CASSLLRPTHFDTQYF.

The count of this clone is one. The CDR3 DNA reads TGTGCCAGCAGCTTCGGAGAGCTGAACACTGAAGCTTTCTTT. Encoded protein: CASSFGELNTEAFF. The chain employs TRBV5-4 and TRBJ1-1; no clear D gene. CDR3 length: 14 amino acids. The germline CDR1 and CDR2 sequences are SGHNT and YYREEE (reference sequence). Trimming stripped 2 bases from V and 0 bases from J, with 8 bases between.

On this clone itself: This specimen includes other DNA sequences encoding the same CDR3. This chain connects TRBV28 to TRBJ2-3, with D unclear. Trimming left V 8 bases short and J 0 bases short, with 9 bases between. There are 13 residues in the CDR3. The germline V gene has CDR1 MDHEN and CDR2 SYDVKM. The CDR3 DNA is TGTGCCAGCTCACTTCCTAGCACAGATACGCAGTATTTT. This gives the protein CASSLPSTDTQYF.

The chain employs TRBV7-6 and TRBJ2-3; D uncertain. Germline V gene lookup returns CDR1 SGHVS and CDR2 FNYEAQ. V lost 5 bases, J lost 0 bases, and 12 bases lay in between. The CDR3 is made up of 15 amino acids. This CDR3 reads CASSPGQVSTDTQYF. CDR3 DNA sequence: TGTGCCAGCAGCCCCGGGCAGGTCAGCACAGATACGCAGTATTTT.

V is TRBV11-1 and J is TRBJ2-2, with D uncertain. The germline gives CDR1 SGHAT, CDR2 FQDESV (reference sequence). V was trimmed by 2 bases and J by 0 bases, leaving 16 bases between them. This CDR3 is 18 amino acids long. The CDR3 bases are TGTGCCAGCAGCTTAACCCTCCCGGCAGGCTCGAACACCGGGGAGCTGTTTTTT. Its translation: CASSLTLPAGSNTGELFF.

The chain joins TRBV29-1 to TRBJ2-7; possibly TRBD2 for D (5 bases). V lost 5 bases to trimming and J lost 5 bases, with 16 bases between them. CDR3 length equals 13 residues. CDR1 and CDR2 from the germline V gene are SQVTM and ANQGSEA. CDR3 sequence reads: CSVSREGPNEQYF. CDR3 DNA: TGCAGCGTTTCCCGGGAAGGTCCCAACGAGCAGTACTTC.

The chain combines TRBV7-2 with TRBJ2-7, with 9 bases lining up with TRBD1. J gave up 3 bases and V 5 bases, and 5 bases lay outside the gene matches. The CDR3 length is 14 residues. The V gene's germline CDR1 is SGHTA and CDR2 FQGNSA. The CDR3 here is CASSRGQGLYEQYF. For the CDR3, the DNA is TGTGCCAGCAGCCGGGGACAGGGCCTCTACGAGCAGTACTTC.

The chain uses TRBV5-4 and TRBJ2-5; 9 nucleotides match TRBD2. With 3 bases clipped from V and 2 bases from J, the junction kept 5 bases outside the gene matches. The CDR3 loop spans 15 amino acids. CDR1 and CDR2 from the germline V gene are SGHNT and YYREEE (reference sequence). CDR3 sequence: CASSSLAGPQETQYF. The DNA for the CDR3 is TGTGCCAGCAGCTCGCTAGCGGGACCACAAGAGACCCAGTACTTC.

The V call is TRBV7-8, the J call TRBJ1-5; the match to TRBD1 covers 10 bases. In germline, CDR1 is SGHVS, CDR2 FQNEAQ. The V gene end was trimmed by 5 bases and the J gene end by 10 bases; junction bases not matched to a gene: 5. CDR3 length equals 13 residues. The CDR3 DNA is TGTGCCAGCAGCCGGGACAGGGGTGGACCCCAGCATTTT. Translated, it gives CASSRDRGGPQHF.

This chain connects TRBV11-2 to TRBJ2-1; TRBD1 matches at 10 bases. From germline, CDR1 is SGHAT and CDR2 FQNNGV. The CDR3 contains 15 residues. Trimming removed 4 bases from V and 7 bases from J; junction bases left unmatched: 7. CDR3 loop: CASSSPGTGVNEQFF. The CDR3 DNA reads TGTGCCAGCAGCTCCCCCGGGACAGGGGTAAATGAGCAGTTCTTC.

Here the CDR3 reads CASSLAPGSETQYF. In nucleotides, the CDR3 is TGTGCCAGCAGCTTAGCGCCAGGGTCCGAGACCCAGTACTTC. The chain joins TRBV11-3 to TRBJ2-5; D may be TRBD1 (5 bases). In germline, CDR1 is SGHNT, CDR2 YENEEA. The CDR3 length is 14 residues. V gave up 1 base and J gave up 5 bases, with 11 bases separating them.

The chain joins TRBV19 to TRBJ1-2; D remains ambiguous. With 10 bases removed from V and 7 bases from J, the gap between germline ends came to 22 bases. The germline V gene encodes CDR1 LNHDA and CDR2 SQIVND (reference sequence). The CDR3 spans 14 residues. This chain's CDR3 is CATLGRNGLGGYTF. The CDR3 DNA reads TGTGCCACCCTGGGCCGGAACGGGCTCGGTGGCTACACCTTC.

J is TRBJ2-3 and V is TRBV11-1; D uncertain. The CDR3 length is 12 residues. The V gene's germline CDR1 is SGHAT and CDR2 FQDESV (reference sequence). V lost 3 bases and J lost 4, with 5 bases in between. The chain's CDR3 is CASSFVADTQYF. The CDR3, as DNA: TGTGCCAGCAGCTTCGTAGCAGATACGCAGTATTTT.

The chain recombines TRBV5-4 with TRBJ2-3; 7 bases line up with TRBD2. This CDR3 is built from 14 residues. V trimming: 1 base; J trimming: 4 bases; junction bases outside the gene matches: 3. Germline lookup yields CDR1 SGHNT and CDR2 YYREEE (reference sequence). In nucleotides, the CDR3 is TGTGCCAGCAGCTTGTTGGGAGGGGCAGATACGCAGTATTTT. As protein: CASSLLGGADTQYF.

This sequence joins TRBV4-1 and TRBJ1-3; unclear D gene. The germline gives CDR1 MGHRA, CDR2 YSYEKL. The CDR3 covers 16 residues. Trimming removed 2 bases from V and 3 bases from J, with 14 bases in between. In DNA, the CDR3 is TGCGCCAGCAGCCAACACACAGAAATGATTGGAAACACCATATATTTT. This translates into CASSQHTEMIGNTIYF.

This rearrangement joins TRBV29-1 to TRBJ2-7, with D perhaps matching TRBD2 (6 bases). CDR3 length equals 12 residues. Germline-derived CDR1 and CDR2 are SQVTM and ANQGSEA. Between the trimmed V and J ends, which lost 8 bases and 3 bases, there was a span of 14 bases. Here the CDR3 reads CSFHPTSYEQYF. CDR3 DNA: TGCAGCTTCCATCCGACTAGCTACGAGCAGTACTTC.